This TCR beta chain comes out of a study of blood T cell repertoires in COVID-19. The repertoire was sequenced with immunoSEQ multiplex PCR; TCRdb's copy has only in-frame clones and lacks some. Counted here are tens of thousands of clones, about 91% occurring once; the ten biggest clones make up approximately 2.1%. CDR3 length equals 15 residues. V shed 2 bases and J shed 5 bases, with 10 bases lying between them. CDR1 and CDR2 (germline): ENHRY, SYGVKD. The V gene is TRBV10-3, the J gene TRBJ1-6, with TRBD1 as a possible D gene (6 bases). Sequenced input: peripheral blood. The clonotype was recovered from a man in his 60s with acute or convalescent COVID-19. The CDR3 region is CAISEGRGHNSPLHF. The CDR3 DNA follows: TGTGCCATCAGTGAGGGCAGGGGTCATAATTCACCCCTCCACTTT.